The clone carrying this TCR beta chain was observed a few times. Amplified TCR beta CDR3 regions derived from RNA transcripts. With the HTBI primer set, the TCR CDR3 went through a first round of RT-PCR. TCRdb itself ran the multiplex PCR reads through MiXCR, one entry per CDR3 protein. Here the sample spans about 360,000 distinct CDR3 sequences, roughly an eighth being singletons. This record comes from a study of T cells in Graves' hyperthyroidism and ophthalmopathy. The clonotype comes from a woman younger than 30 with Graves' hyperthyroidism. Sequencing input: blood.

CDR3 in amino acids: CATSRDPDAETQYF. CDR3 in DNA: TGTGCCACCAGCAGAGACCCCGACGCTGAGACCCAGTACTTC. The chain employs TRBV15 and TRBJ2-5; D gene ambiguous. The germline V and J ends were trimmed by 0 bases and 5 bases, with 10 bases remaining between them. CDR1 is LNHNV and CDR2 is YYDKDF in the germline V gene (reference sequence). The CDR3 runs 14 residues.